A single sample gave rise to the 23 T cell receptor beta chains below, sequenced in a study of cytomegalovirus exposure and HLA in healthy donors (dated by TCRdb to 2015 to 2018). Library prep was done by the immunoSEQ multiplex PCR assay. For the multiplex PCR, a mixture combining 60 forward primers for TCR Vbeta segments and 13 reverse primers for TCR Jbeta segments was used. The table comes from immuneACCESS by way of TCRdb, which keeps in-frame sequences with V and J called. Part of the clones is missing from these tables; in studies checked, under half for an unresolved V gene and the rest for unknown reasons. For this sample the table gives roughly 140,000 clones, of which 9.4% were detected only once. Together, the top ten hold 1.5% to 2% of the sample. Sequences were obtained from PBMCs. The origin of the receptors is a male donor in good health and CMV-seronegative.

This CDR3 reads CASSLAQTDTQYF. In DNA, the CDR3 is TGTGCCAGCAGCTTAGCCCAAACAGATACGCAGTATTTT. The gene calls are TRBV11-2 and TRBJ2-3, with unresolved D. V shed 1 base and J shed 3 bases, with 5 bases lying between them. From germline, CDR1 is SGHAT and CDR2 FQNNGV. The CDR3 runs to 13 residues.

The gene calls are TRBV5-4 and TRBJ2-7; D may be TRBD1 (6 bases). Germline loops: CDR1 SGHNT, CDR2 YYREEE (reference sequence). V dropped 4 bases and J dropped 1 base, with 9 bases sitting between them. The CDR3 covers 13 residues. The CDR3 protein is CASSGDISYEQYF. As DNA, the CDR3 is TGTGCCAGCAGCGGGGACATTTCCTACGAGCAGTACTTC.

There are a few counts of this clone. V usage is TRBV19 and J usage is TRBJ2-1, with TRBD1 identical over 9 bases. The CDR3 runs to 15 residues. Germline loops: CDR1 LNHDA, CDR2 SQIVND (reference sequence). Losses at the gene ends were 6 bases for V and 5 bases for J; bases not matched to a gene: 8. CDR3 in amino acids: CASRPTGGTHNEQFF. DNA for the CDR3: TGTGCCAGTAGACCGACAGGGGGAACACACAATGAGCAGTTCTTC.

This clone occurred a few times. V is TRBV9 and J is TRBJ1-3; D remains unclear. The V gene lost 0 bases and the J gene lost 3 bases, with 4 bases spanning the gap. The CDR3 consists of 13 residues. Germline V gene data show CDR1 as SGDLS and CDR2 as YYNGEE. The CDR3 loop is CASSVDIGNTIYF. The CDR3 DNA follows: TGTGCCAGCAGCGTAGACATTGGAAACACCATATATTTT.

V gene TRBV10-1 combines with J gene TRBJ1-5, with a weak D call TRBD1 (6 bases). CDR1 is WNHNN and CDR2 is SYGVQD in the germline V gene (reference sequence). This CDR3 is 13 amino acids long. Trimming stripped 10 bases from V and 0 bases from J, with 10 bases between. CDR3 coding DNA: TGCGCCACAAGGGACATTAGCAATCAGCCCCAGCATTTT. Amino acid sequence: CATRDISNQPQHF.

V gene TRBV6-6 combines with J gene TRBJ1-1, with 8 bases matching TRBD1. V dropped 6 bases and J dropped 4; count of bases not matched to a gene: 13. The CDR3 has 16 amino acids. The germline CDR1 and CDR2 sequences are MNHNY and SVGAGI (reference sequence). Here the CDR3 DNA reads TGTGCCAGCAGAGACCGCAGGGGGCCTGCGGGCACTGAAGCTTTCTTT. Translating it yields CASRDRRGPAGTEAFF.

The V call is TRBV7-2, the J call TRBJ2-1, with 7 positions matching TRBD1. V lost 4 bases and J lost 2; bases outside the gene matches: 5. The CDR3 extends over 15 amino acids. The V gene's germline CDR1 is SGHTA and CDR2 FQGNSA. The CDR3 sequence: CASSYTQGTYNEQFF. CDR3 coding DNA: TGTGCCAGCAGCTACACACAGGGGACCTACAATGAGCAGTTCTTC.

In its sample, this clone was seen a few times. V and J are TRBV21-1 and TRBJ2-5; the D call TRBD1 from the table was never checked on the DNA. TRBV21-1 constitutes a pseudogene. CDR3 size: 15 residues. The chain's CDR3 is CASSSAGTEWETQYF. CDR3 coding DNA: TGTGCCAGCAGCTCGGCCGGGACAGAATGGGAGACCCAGTACTTC.

The chain employs TRBV6-5 and TRBJ1-1; D is uncertain. The CDR3 extends over 11 amino acids. Trimming took off 7 bases at V and 4 bases at J, with 7 bases between the two ends. The germline gives CDR1 MNHEY, CDR2 SVGAGI. CDR3 sequence: CASTRGTEAFF. In nucleotides, the CDR3 is TGTGCCAGCACCCGGGGCACTGAAGCTTTCTTT.

This clone came up a few times. The chain recombines TRBV5-1 with TRBJ1-2; possibly TRBD1 for D (5 bases). V was pared by 4 bases and J by 3 bases, with 19 bases between. The germline gives CDR1 SGHRS, CDR2 YFSETQ. This CDR3 region has 16 residues. Written as DNA, the CDR3 is TGCGCCAGCAGCCCGGGGGGGGGTAATTTGTACTATGGCTACACCTTC. It codes for CASSPGGGNLYYGYTF.

V usage is TRBV27 and J usage is TRBJ1-4; D is unresolved. The CDR3 covers 14 residues. Trimming took 9 bases from V and 10 from J, leaving 21 bases between them. Germline assignment: CDR1 MNHEY and CDR2 SMNVEV (reference sequence). The CDR3 DNA is TGTGCCAGTACCCCCGAGGAGGGTTATGGAAAACTGTTTTTT. Protein: CASTPEEGYGKLFF.

This clone was observed a single time. Other DNA sequences within the sample encode an identical CDR3. J is TRBJ2-2 and V is TRBV6-5; 7 bases are a match to TRBD1. V was clipped by 5 bases and J by 0 bases; unmatched bases: 3. CDR1 is MNHEY, CDR2 SVGAGI, per germline. This CDR3 spans 15 amino acids. CDR3: CASSPGTANTGELFF. CDR3 coding DNA: TGTGCCAGCAGTCCAGGGACAGCGAACACCGGGGAGCTGTTTTTT.

This clone has more than one count but fewer than ten. The V gene is TRBV28, the J gene TRBJ1-1; D gene unclear. CDR1 and CDR2 from the germline V gene are MDHEN and SYDVKM. V was shortened by 6 bases and J by 4 bases, with 12 bases between the two germline ends. This CDR3 spans 13 amino acids. The CDR3 DNA reads TGTGCCAGCAGCAGGCCTCACGGCACTGAAGCTTTCTTT. It yields the protein CASSRPHGTEAFF.

The chain employs TRBV4-3 and TRBJ2-7; TRBD2 is a possible D gene (5 bases). This CDR3 has 18 amino acids. Looked up from germline, CDR1 is LGHNA and CDR2 is YSLEER. V lost 0 bases to trimming and J lost 1 base, with 19 bases between them. This chain's CDR3 is CASSQDPPSDTGSYEQYF. The CDR3 DNA sequence: TGCGCCAGCAGCCAAGATCCCCCCAGTGACACGGGATCCTACGAGCAGTACTTC.

This clone was observed a handful of times. The chain has TRBV5-6 and TRBJ2-3; D call uncertain. This CDR3 spans 16 amino acids. Germline V gene lookup returns CDR1 SGHDT and CDR2 YYEEEE. V shed 0 bases and J shed 2 bases, with 13 bases lying between them. The CDR3: CASSLGSILLTDTQYF. CDR3 nucleotides: TGTGCCAGCAGCTTGGGGTCTATCCTCCTCACAGATACGCAGTATTTT.

The CDR3 DNA follows: TGTGCCAGCAGTTACTCCGGGACAGGTCAATACGGCTACACCTTC. Protein sequence: CASSYSGTGQYGYTF. The chain joins TRBV6-5 to TRBJ1-2, with TRBD1 matching over 8 bases. Germline values: CDR1 MNHEY, CDR2 SVGAGI. V shed 0 bases, J shed 8 bases, and the junction held 8 bases outside the gene matches. The CDR3 is 15 amino acids.

This clone turned up a few times. V is TRBV5-1 and J is TRBJ1-1, with TRBD1 as a possible D gene (5 bases). Germline CDR1 is SGHRS and CDR2 is YFSETQ. V lost 3 bases and J 1 base, leaving 10 bases between the germline ends. The CDR3 is made up of 14 amino acids. The CDR3 DNA follows: TGCGCCAGCAGCTGGGGCTCAGGGAACACTGAAGCTTTCTTT. Its protein product is CASSWGSGNTEAFF.

This clone was observed a few times. V gene TRBV4-3 combines with J gene TRBJ1-3; TRBD1 agrees at 8 bases. Germline V gene lookup returns CDR1 LGHNA and CDR2 YSLEER. Trimming at V came to 4 bases and at J to 4 bases, leaving 9 bases not matched to a gene. The CDR3 runs to 16 residues. The CDR3 is CASSLRRTGRGNTIYF. The CDR3 DNA sequence: TGCGCCAGCAGCCTCCGTCGGACAGGGCGAGGAAACACCATATATTTT.

The chain recombines TRBV4-1 with TRBJ1-2, with a tentative D call TRBD1 (6 bases). This CDR3 is 16 amino acids long. V gave up 0 bases and J gave up 7 bases, with 18 bases separating them. The germline V gene encodes CDR1 MGHRA and CDR2 YSYEKL. The CDR3 sequence is CASSQDLDRWIGGYTF. Written as DNA, the CDR3 is TGCGCCAGCAGCCAAGATCTTGACAGGTGGATTGGTGGCTACACCTTC.

The table lists this clone with a few counts. This CDR3 reads CASSQLGGETQYF. CDR3 in DNA: TGCGCCAGCAGCCAACTGGGGGGAGAGACCCAGTACTTC. V and J are TRBV4-1 and TRBJ2-5; D possibly corresponds to TRBD2 (6 bases). CDR1 and CDR2 from the germline V gene are MGHRA and YSYEKL. Trimming stripped 2 bases from V and 4 bases from J, with 8 bases between. The CDR3 has 13 amino acids.

This clone was detected a few times. The chain is built from TRBV7-9 and TRBJ1-2; D is uncertain. CDR3 length equals 13 residues. V lost 5 bases, J lost 4 bases, and 11 bases lay in between. Germline assignment: CDR1 SEHNR and CDR2 FQNEAQ (reference sequence). CDR3 in amino acids: CASSPAGSYGYTF. CDR3 coding DNA: TGTGCCAGCAGCCCGGCGGGCAGCTATGGCTACACCTTC.

V usage is TRBV4-3 and J usage is TRBJ1-2; the D gene is possibly TRBD1 (5 bases). CDR1 is LGHNA, CDR2 YSLEER, per germline. The CDR3 totals 15 residues. V was trimmed by 3 bases and J by 8 bases, leaving 19 bases between them. The CDR3: CASSQWQGSLRGYTF. CDR3 nucleotides: TGCGCCAGCAGCCAGTGGCAGGGATCCTTGAGAGGCTACACCTTC.

The table lists this clone with a few counts. V is TRBV4-2 and J is TRBJ1-1, with 7 nucleotides matching TRBD1. CDR3 size: 15 residues. Germline CDR1 reads LGHNA; CDR2 reads YNFKEQ. Trimming at V came to 0 bases and at J to 7 bases, leaving 8 bases not matched to a gene. CDR3 bases: TGTGCCAGCAGCCAAGATTCCGGGACAGCGAGTGAAGCTTTCTTT. Translation gives CASSQDSGTASEAFF.